A selection of T cell receptor beta chains follows, all from one sample in a study of T-cell memory formation after mild COVID-19. From the 5' RACE reads, TCRdb called clonotypes with MiXCR, one entry per CDR3 protein. This table has about 260,000 distinct CDR3 sequences, roughly a sixth appearing once. What was sequenced was PBMCs or a T cell subset sorted from them (not recorded which). These receptors were collected from a man aged 18 to 30 who had mild COVID-19 (a few samples of this study predate the infection). Cell type and time point are not known. CDR3s include the opening cysteine and the closing phenylalanine or tryptophan. The order of the fields is D gene, V gene, J gene, clone size, CDR3 DNA, CDR3 protein. D genes are given only for firm matches. Some rows mark clone size as missing; the rest say once, few, many or name a class of expanded clone.

D: .; V: TRBV7-8; J: TRBJ1-2; size: few; DNA: TGTGCCAGCAGCTTAGCACCAGACCACTATGGCTACACCTTC; CDR3: CASSLAPDHYGYTF
D: .; V: TRBV7-3; J: TRBJ2-5; size: .; DNA: TGTGCCAGCAGCTTAAGGCGGGAAGAGACCCAGTACTTC; CDR3: CASSLRREETQYF
D: TRBD1; V: TRBV4-3; J: TRBJ1-2; size: .; DNA: TGCGCCAGCAGCCAAGACCAGGGGGTTGGCTACACCTTC; CDR3: CASSQDQGVGYTF
D: TRBD1; V: TRBV19; J: TRBJ2-2; size: few; DNA: TGTGCCAATTACCGGGACAGGGGTTCCGGGGAGCTGTTTTTT; CDR3: CANYRDRGSGELFF
D: .; V: TRBV4-1; J: TRBJ2-4; size: few; DNA: TGCGCCAGCAGCCAAGGTAGAGGGGCCGTCAAAAACATTCAGTACTTC; CDR3: CASSQGRGAVKNIQYF
D: .; V: TRBV6-2/TRBV6-3; J: TRBJ2-3; size: .; DNA: TGTGCCAGCAGTTCCAGACGGATCACAGATACGCAGTATTTT; CDR3: CASSSRRITDTQYF
D: TRBD1; V: TRBV6-5; J: TRBJ2-2; size: few; DNA: TGTGCCAGCAACTCGAGACAGGGATCAGGGGAGCTGTTTTTT; CDR3: CASNSRQGSGELFF
D: .; V: TRBV9; J: TRBJ2-1; size: many; DNA: TGTGCCAGCAGCGTAGTGGGGGCCTACAATGAGCAGTTCTTC; CDR3: CASSVVGAYNEQFF
D: TRBD1; V: TRBV7-8; J: TRBJ2-4; size: .; DNA: TGTGCCAGCAGCTTAGGACAGGGAGCCAAAAACATTCAGTACTTC; CDR3: CASSLGQGAKNIQYF
D: .; V: TRBV27; J: TRBJ1-6; size: .; DNA: TGTGCCAGCAAAGTTGGCGGAACAGGGCTATTCGGGTCACCCCTCCACTTT; CDR3: CASKVGGTGLFGSPLHF
D: .; V: TRBV4-1; J: TRBJ1-2; size: .; DNA: TGCGCCAGCAGGGCCCCTGGCAGTTATGGCTACACCTTC; CDR3: CASRAPGSYGYTF
D: .; V: TRBV3-1; J: TRBJ2-5; size: .; DNA: TGTGCCAGCAGCCAAGTGGAAGCTGGGGAGACCCAGTACTTC; CDR3: CASSQVEAGETQYF
D: TRBD2; V: TRBV18; J: TRBJ2-3; size: .; DNA: TGTGCCAGCTCCCCTTTGGCGGGGGAGACAGATACGCAGTATTTT; CDR3: CASSPLAGETDTQYF
D: TRBD1; V: TRBV18; J: TRBJ1-5; size: .; DNA: TGTGCCAGCTCACCACAGGGGGCGCGGAGCAATCAGCCCCAGCATTTT; CDR3: CASSPQGARSNQPQHF
D: .; V: TRBV4-1; J: TRBJ2-7; size: few; DNA: TGCGCCAGCAGCCAAGAGGAGGGGGCGAGGAACGAGCAGTACTTC; CDR3: CASSQEEGARNEQYF
D: TRBD2; V: TRBV7-9; J: TRBJ2-7; size: .; DNA: TGTGCCGGCAGCGCCCCAGCGGGACTCGGCGAGCAGTACTTC; CDR3: CAGSAPAGLGEQYF
D: .; V: TRBV7-3; J: TRBJ2-4; size: many; DNA: TGTGCCAGCAGCTTAATACGCGGGGACCTAGCCAAAAACATTCAGTACTTC; CDR3: CASSLIRGDLAKNIQYF
D: TRBD2; V: TRBV4-3; J: TRBJ2-1; size: few; DNA: TGCGCCAGCAGCCAAACTAGCGGGGCGGACTACAATGAGCAGTTCTTC; CDR3: CASSQTSGADYNEQFF
D: .; V: TRBV5-8; J: TRBJ1-5; size: .; DNA: TGTGCCAGCAGCACCGACTTACTTAGCAATCAGCCCCAGCATTTT; CDR3: CASSTDLLSNQPQHF